These T cell receptor beta chains were read from a single sample in a study of shared clonotypes between healthy human individuals. Repertoires were generated with immunoSEQ multiplex PCR, while TCRdb's copy carries only in-frame clones and drops some. The top ten hold 0.39% of the sample, which has approximately 2.3 million clones, approximately 95% seen once. The specimen sequenced was naive CD4+ T cells from PBMCs. The receptors were gathered from a man aged 18 to 29 in good health. Some clones in this sample may be carry-over from other donors' samples. Both conserved end residues are part of each CDR3. D genes are given only for firm matches. Not every row has a clone size; where given, it reads once, few, many or a size class.

v_call,clone_size,d_call,j_call,cdr3_nt,cdr3_aa
TRBV29-1,.,.,TRBJ2-5,TGCAGCGTACCGACTGCAGAGACCCAGTACTTC,CSVPTAETQYF
TRBV5-1,.,TRBD1,TRBJ2-7,TGCGCCAGCAGCCTGGGACAGGGGGTCAACGAGCAGTACTTC,CASSLGQGVNEQYF
TRBV7-9,.,.,TRBJ2-6,TGTGCCAGCAGTAAAGACAGCTCTGGGGCCAACGTCCTGACTTTC,CASSKDSSGANVLTF
TRBV2,.,.,TRBJ1-5,TGTGCCAGCAGGCCGGGGGCCGGGGGCAATCAGCCCCAGCATTTT,CASRPGAGGNQPQHF
TRBV28,.,.,TRBJ1-5,TGTGCCAGCAGGGTTAGGGCACAGCCCCAGCATTTT,CASRVRAQPQHF
TRBV7-6,.,.,TRBJ1-4,TGTGCCAGCAGCGTACAGTCCTCCGTTGGTGAAAAACTGTTTTTT,CASSVQSSVGEKLFF
TRBV29-1,.,TRBD2,TRBJ2-3,TGCAGCGTTTGGGGGAGGGAGGTGGAGGATACGCAGTATTTT,CSVWGREVEDTQYF
TRBV28,.,TRBD2,TRBJ2-7,TGTGCCAGCAGTCCCCCCCTGGGAGCGGGAGGGGGCGAGCAGTACTTC,CASSPPLGAGGGEQYF
TRBV5-4,.,TRBD1,TRBJ2-1,TGTGCCAGCAGCCCCAGGGGGATCCTAGGTGAGCAGTTCTTC,CASSPRGILGEQFF
TRBV28,.,.,TRBJ2-3,TGTGCCAGCAGTTTATCTCCAGCGGCAAGCACAGATACGCAGTATTTT,CASSLSPAASTDTQYF
TRBV2,once,TRBD1,TRBJ2-7,TGTGCCAGCAGTGAGCAGGGGGCAAGATACGAGCAGTACTTC,CASSEQGARYEQYF
TRBV30,.,TRBD1,TRBJ2-2,TGTGCCTGGAAACAGGGGATGGGCACCGGGGAGCTGTTTTTT,CAWKQGMGTGELFF
TRBV6-1,.,TRBD2,TRBJ2-7,TGTGCCAGCAGTGCGGGACTAGCGGGACAAGGCTACGAGCAGTACTTC,CASSAGLAGQGYEQYF
TRBV7-9,.,.,TRBJ2-3,TGTGCCAGCAGCTTTCGTGGAGGGTCCACAGATACGCAGTATTTT,CASSFRGGSTDTQYF
TRBV4-1,.,.,TRBJ1-2,TGCGCCAGCAGCCAAGATCACAGCGTCTATGGCTACACCTTC,CASSQDHSVYGYTF
TRBV7-3,.,.,TRBJ2-3,TGTGCCAGCAGCCTACAAGCTGCCCCAGATACGCAGTATTTT,CASSLQAAPDTQYF
TRBV9,.,TRBD2,TRBJ2-1,TGTGCCAGCAGCGCTGGGGGACTAGCGGACTACAATGAGCAGTTCTTC,CASSAGGLADYNEQFF
TRBV11-2,.,.,TRBJ1-3,TGTGCCAGCAGCTTAGCTGGCCAGGTCTCTGGAAACACCATATATTTT,CASSLAGQVSGNTIYF
TRBV7-2,.,TRBD2,TRBJ2-7,TGTGCCAGCTCGCGGACTAGCGGGAGGGTATCCGAGCAGTACTTC,CASSRTSGRVSEQYF
TRBV27,.,TRBD1,TRBJ1-1,TGTGCCAGCAGTTTAAGGGCAGGGGGCACGGGCACTGAAGCTTTCTTT,CASSLRAGGTGTEAFF
TRBV19,.,TRBD1,TRBJ2-7,TGTGCCAGTAGTACTAGGACAGGGGCCATCTCCTACGAGCAGTACTTC,CASSTRTGAISYEQYF
TRBV4-3,once,.,TRBJ1-2,TGCGCCAGCAGCCAAGGGACCAGGACCTATGGCTACACCTTC,CASSQGTRTYGYTF
TRBV19,.,TRBD2,TRBJ2-2,TGTGCCAGTAGTATTGGCCTAGCGGTGAACACCGGGGAGCTGTTTTTT,CASSIGLAVNTGELFF
TRBV7-2,.,TRBD1,TRBJ1-4,TGTGCCAGCAGCTTAGGACAGGGGAGGGAAAAACTGTTTTTT,CASSLGQGREKLFF
TRBV7-8,.,.,TRBJ2-2,TGTGCCAGCAGCCTGTACCGGGAAAAAGGCTCCACCGGGGAGCTGTTTTTT,CASSLYREKGSTGELFF
TRBV11-3,.,TRBD1,TRBJ1-1,TGTGCCAGCAGCCAGGGGGCCACTGAAGCTTTCTTT,CASSQGATEAFF
TRBV28,.,TRBD1,TRBJ1-2,TGTGCCAGCAGTTCCCGACAAACCCCGGGACAGGGGGCGTTATTTGGCTACACCTTC,CASSSRQTPGQGALFGYTF
TRBV6-1,.,.,TRBJ2-5,TGTGCCAGCAGTGTTGGGCTGGGGGAAGAGACCCAGTACTTC,CASSVGLGEETQYF
TRBV5-1,.,.,TRBJ2-7,TGCGCCAGCAGCTTGGGGCCGGTCTCCTACGAGCAGTACTTC,CASSLGPVSYEQYF
TRBV28,few,.,TRBJ1-1,TGTGCCAGCAGTTTGAATAAAGAAGCTTTCTTT,CASSLNKEAFF
TRBV5-3,.,.,TRBJ2-5,TGTGCCAGAAGCGCACGACAGGAGGGGGTTGAGACCCAGTACTTC,CARSARQEGVETQYF
TRBV25-1,.,.,TRBJ1-1,TGTGCCAGCAGTGAAAGAATCAGCCTGAACACTGAAGCTTTCTTT,CASSERISLNTEAFF
TRBV6-5,once,.,TRBJ2-2,TGTGCCAGCAGTTACTCGCCCGTAACCGGGGAGCTGTTTTTT,CASSYSPVTGELFF
TRBV19,.,.,TRBJ1-1,TGTGCCAGTAGTGTCTTTGCGCGGACAGTCAACACTGAAGCTTTCTTT,CASSVFARTVNTEAFF
TRBV21-1,few,.,TRBJ2-1,TGTGCCAGCATAGGAGACAATGAGCAGTTCTTC,CASIGDNEQFF
TRBV11-2,.,.,TRBJ2-7,TGTGCCAGCAGCTCTCTTAGGCTAGGAGTGAGCTACGAGCAGTACTTC,CASSSLRLGVSYEQYF
TRBV28,.,.,TRBJ1-4,TGTGCCAGCAGTTTTAGACGGAACCCGAATGAAAAACTGTTTTTT,CASSFRRNPNEKLFF
TRBV28,.,TRBD1,TRBJ1-1,TGTGCCAGCAGGGAACCGGGACAGCAAGCTTTCTTT,CASREPGQQAFF
TRBV9,.,.,TRBJ1-1,TGTGCCAGCAGCGTAGGTCCCCAGAAGAACACTGAAGCTTTCTTT,CASSVGPQKNTEAFF
TRBV13,.,TRBD2,TRBJ2-7,TGTGCCAGCAGCTTACATGGGCTAGCGGGAACCGAGCAGTACTTC,CASSLHGLAGTEQYF